The 2 T cell receptor beta chains in this list originate from one sample, sequenced in a study of T cells in Graves' hyperthyroidism and ophthalmopathy. What was amplified from RNA transcripts were TCR beta CDR3 regions. First-round RT-PCR with HTBI primers amplified the TCR CDR3 region. MiXCR was run by TCRdb on the multiplex PCR reads, yielding one entry per CDR3 protein. The table lists a few hundred thousand distinct CDR3 sequences, under 20% of them singletons. Specimen: blood. Every receptor here comes from a young man with Graves' ophthalmopathy.

This clonotype appeared a single time. CDR3 in amino acids: CASGGTGTGELFF. For the CDR3, the DNA is TGTGCCAGCGGGGGAACGGGGACCGGGGAGCTGTTTTTT. This sequence joins TRBV9 and TRBJ2-2; D tentatively fits TRBD1 or TRBD2 (5 bases each). CDR1 is SGDLS, CDR2 YYNGEE, per germline. V was cut by 7 bases and J by 5 bases, with 12 bases left in between. The CDR3 covers 13 residues.

This clonotype came up many times. The chain couples TRBV27 to TRBJ2-5, with TRBD1 as a possible D gene (6 bases). This CDR3 is 14 amino acids long. Trimming left V 2 bases short and J 3 bases short, with 10 bases between. Germline V lookup: CDR1 MNHEY, CDR2 SMNVEV (reference sequence). The CDR3 loop is CASSLTGMEETQYF. In DNA, the CDR3 is TGTGCCAGCAGTTTAACAGGGATGGAAGAGACCCAGTACTTC.